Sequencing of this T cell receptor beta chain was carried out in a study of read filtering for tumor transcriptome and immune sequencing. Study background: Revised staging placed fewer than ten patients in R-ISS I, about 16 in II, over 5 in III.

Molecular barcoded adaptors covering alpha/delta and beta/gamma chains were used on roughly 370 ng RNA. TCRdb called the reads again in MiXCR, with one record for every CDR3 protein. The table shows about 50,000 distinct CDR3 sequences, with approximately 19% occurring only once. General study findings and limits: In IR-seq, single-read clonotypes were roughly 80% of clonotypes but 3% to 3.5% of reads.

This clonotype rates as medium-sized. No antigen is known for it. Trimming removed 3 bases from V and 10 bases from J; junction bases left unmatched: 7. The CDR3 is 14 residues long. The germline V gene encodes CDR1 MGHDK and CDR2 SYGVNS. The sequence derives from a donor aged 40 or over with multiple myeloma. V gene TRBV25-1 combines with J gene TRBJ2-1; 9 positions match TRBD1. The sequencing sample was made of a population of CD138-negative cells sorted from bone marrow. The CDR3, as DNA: TGTGCCAGCAGTGACGGGACAGGGAGTTTCGAGCAGTTCTTC. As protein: CASSDGTGSFEQFF. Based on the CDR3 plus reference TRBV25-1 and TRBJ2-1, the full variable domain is EADIYQTPRYLVIGTGKKITLECSQTMGHDKMYWYQQDPGMELHLIHYSYGVNSTEKGDLSSESTVSRIRTEHFPLTLESARPSHTSQYLCASSDGTGSFEQFFGPGTRLTVL.